A selection of T cell receptor beta chains follows, all from one sample in a study of blood T cell repertoires in COVID-19. Profiling relied on immunoSEQ multiplex PCR, and the TCRdb table lists in-frame clones only, not all of them. The sample records roughly 150,000 clones, approximately 82% being singletons. What was sequenced was peripheral blood. The receptors originated from a human donor with acute or convalescent COVID-19. The donor label of this sample is uncertain. Each CDR3 is given with its conserved first and last residue. Each record gives: clone size, V gene, J gene, D gene, CDR3 protein, CDR3 DNA. The D gene is left open where the match is weak. Some rows mark clone size as missing; the rest say once, few, many or name a class of expanded clone.

>once|TRBV6-5|TRBJ1-1|-
CASSYRWTENTEAFF
TGTGCCAGCAGTTACCGTTGGACAGAAAACACTGAAGCTTTCTTT
>-|TRBV18|TRBJ1-2|TRBD1
CASSLRSDRGDYGYTF
TGTGCCAGCTCACTACGGTCGGACAGGGGGGACTATGGCTACACCTTC
>-|TRBV6-1|TRBJ2-6|TRBD1
CASREGDRKLFSGANVLTF
TGTGCCAGCAGGGAAGGGGACAGGAAACTTTTTTCAGGGGCCAACGTCCTGACTTTC
>-|TRBV4-2|TRBJ1-3|-
CASSQGAVGRENTIYF
TGTGCCAGCAGCCAGGGGGCGGTGGGCAGGGAAAACACCATATATTTT
>once|TRBV14|TRBJ2-3|TRBD2
CASSRAVASGGSSTQYF
TGTGCCAGCAGCCGAGCGGTGGCTAGCGGGGGATCATCTACGCAGTATTTT
>-|TRBV9|TRBJ1-2|-
CASSTYGSSLRDVYTF
TGTGCCAGCAGCACCTACGGCTCCTCCCTCCGGGATGTCTACACCTTC
>-|TRBV18|TRBJ1-2|-
CASSPFDRPGYTF
TGTGCCAGCTCACCGTTCGACAGGCCCGGCTACACCTTC
>-|TRBV24-1|TRBJ2-5|-
CATSDLNRAFPQYF
TGTGCCACCAGTGATTTGAACAGGGCTTTCCCCCAGTACTTC
>-|TRBV5-1|TRBJ1-2|-
CASSSDPRRVETYGYTF
TGCGCCAGCAGCTCCGACCCGCGCAGGGTTGAGACCTATGGCTACACCTTC
>-|TRBV6-6|TRBJ2-2|TRBD1
CASSFPGQYTGELFF
TGTGCCAGCAGTTTCCCGGGACAGTACACCGGGGAGCTGTTTTTT
>-|TRBV2|TRBJ1-6|TRBD1
CASISGQGDVSPLHF
TGTGCCAGCATTTCAGGACAGGGGGACGTCTCACCCCTCCACTTT
>-|TRBV29-1|TRBJ1-2|-
CSVDIALSANYGYTF
TGCAGCGTTGATATTGCTTTGTCAGCTAACTATGGCTACACCTTC
>-|TRBV10-3|TRBJ1-1|TRBD1
CAISEEGASEAFF
TGTGCCATCAGTGAGGAGGGGGCGTCTGAAGCTTTCTTT
>-|TRBV19|TRBJ1-6|-
CASTSGERASPLHF
TGTGCCAGTACCTCCGGGGAAAGGGCTTCACCCCTCCACTTT
>-|TRBV29-1|TRBJ1-2|-
CSAVGGINYGYTF
TGCAGCGCCGTAGGGGGAATTAACTATGGCTACACCTTC
>-|TRBV29-1|TRBJ1-1|-
CSASREFMNTEAFF
TGCAGCGCCTCTCGGGAGTTCATGAACACTGAAGCTTTCTTT
>-|TRBV25-1|TRBJ2-5|TRBD2
CASSARLAGGETQYF
TGTGCCAGCAGTGCCCGACTAGCGGGGGGGGAGACCCAGTACTTC
>-|TRBV7-2|TRBJ1-1|-
CASSLLAAGFNPDTEAFF
TGTGCCAGCAGCTTACTTGCGGCAGGGTTTAATCCGGACACTGAAGCTTTCTTT
>few|TRBV19|TRBJ1-4|TRBD1
CASSGLRQGASGATNEKLFF
TGTGCCAGTAGTGGCCTACGACAGGGGGCCTCCGGCGCAACTAATGAAAAACTGTTTTTT
>once|TRBV30|TRBJ1-2|TRBD1
CAWRPTGGFAGYTF
TGTGCCTGGAGGCCGACAGGGGGATTTGCTGGCTACACCTTC
>-|TRBV5-1|TRBJ2-7|-
CASSPNTGSAYEQYF
TGCGCCAGCAGTCCAAACACGGGTTCGGCCTACGAGCAGTACTTC
>-|TRBV3-1/TRBV3-2|TRBJ1-5|-
CASSQGFGERGGKQPQHF
TGTGCCAGCAGCCAAGGGTTTGGGGAAAGGGGAGGAAAACAGCCCCAGCATTTT
>few|TRBV7-2|TRBJ1-5|-
CASSQGTTNQPQHF
TGTGCCAGCAGCCAAGGGACAACAAATCAGCCCCAGCATTTT
>-|TRBV15|TRBJ1-2|-
CATSRAGGTYGYTF
TGTGCCACCAGCAGAGCTGGCGGGACCTATGGCTACACCTTC
>-|TRBV7-2|TRBJ1-1|-
CASGRRVDTEAFF
TGTGCCAGCGGCCGACGGGTGGACACTGAAGCTTTCTTT
>-|TRBV5-1|TRBJ2-1|-
CASSLSAGSFNEQFF
TGCGCCAGCAGCTTGTCCGCAGGGTCTTTTAATGAGCAGTTCTTC
>-|TRBV19|TRBJ1-5|-
CASKNRDYNQPQHF
TGTGCCAGTAAGAACAGAGACTACAATCAGCCCCAGCATTTT